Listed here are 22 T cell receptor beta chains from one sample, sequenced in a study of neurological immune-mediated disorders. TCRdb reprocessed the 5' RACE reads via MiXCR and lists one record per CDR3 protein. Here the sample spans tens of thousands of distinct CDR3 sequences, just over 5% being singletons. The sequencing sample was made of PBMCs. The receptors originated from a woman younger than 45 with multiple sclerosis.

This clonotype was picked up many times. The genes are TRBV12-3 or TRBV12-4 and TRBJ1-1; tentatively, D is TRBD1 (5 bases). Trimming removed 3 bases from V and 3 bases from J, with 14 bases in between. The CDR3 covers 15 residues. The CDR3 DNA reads TGTGCCAGCAGTTTTCTGCAGGGAGTTGACACTGAAGCTTTCTTT. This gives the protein CASSFLQGVDTEAFF.

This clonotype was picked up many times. CDR3 sequence (DNA): TGTGCCACCAGTGATCTCGGACTAGCGGGAGACCCAGATACGCAGTATTTT. Its protein is CATSDLGLAGDPDTQYF. The chain employs TRBV24-1 and TRBJ2-3; 13 bases line up with TRBD2. The junction had 6 bases not matched to a gene; V was cut back by 3 bases and J by 4 bases. This CDR3 is 17 amino acids long. Germline V gene lookup returns CDR1 KGHDR and CDR2 SFDVKD.

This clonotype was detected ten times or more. CDR3 in DNA: TGTGCCTGGAGTGTAGTCCCCCCACCGAGCACAGATACGCAGTATTTT. It codes for CAWSVVPPPSTDTQYF. This rearrangement joins TRBV30 to TRBJ2-3; D uncertain. V was pared by 0 bases and J by 0 bases, with 13 bases between. This CDR3 contains 16 residues. Germline CDR1 and CDR2: GTSNPN and SVGIG (reference sequence). Full variable domain (outside the CDR3, taken from reference TRBV30 and TRBJ2-3): SQTIHQWPATLVQPVGSPLSLECTVEGTSNPNLYWYRQAAGRGLQLLFYSVGIGQISSEVPQNLSASRPQDRQFILSSKKLLLSDSGFYLCAWSVVPPPSTDTQYFGPGTRLTVL.

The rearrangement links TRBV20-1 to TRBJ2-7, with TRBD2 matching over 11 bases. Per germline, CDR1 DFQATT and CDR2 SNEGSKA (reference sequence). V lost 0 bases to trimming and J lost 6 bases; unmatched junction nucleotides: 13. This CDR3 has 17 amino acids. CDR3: CSARDRLAGGTQAEQYF. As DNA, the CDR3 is TGCAGTGCTAGAGATAGGCTAGCGGGAGGAACCCAGGCCGAGCAGTACTTC.

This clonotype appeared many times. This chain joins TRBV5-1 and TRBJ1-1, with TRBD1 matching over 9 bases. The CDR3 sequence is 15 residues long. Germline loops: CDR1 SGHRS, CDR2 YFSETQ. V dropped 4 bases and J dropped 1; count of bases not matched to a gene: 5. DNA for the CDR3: TGCGCCAGCAGCCGGGACAGGGTCTCGAACACTGAAGCTTTCTTT. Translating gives CASSRDRVSNTEAFF.

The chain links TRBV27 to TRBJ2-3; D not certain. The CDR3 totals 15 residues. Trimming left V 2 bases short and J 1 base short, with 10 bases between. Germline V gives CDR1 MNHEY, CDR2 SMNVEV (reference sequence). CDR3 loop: CASSLATRGTDTQYF. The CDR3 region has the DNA TGTGCCAGCAGTTTAGCCACACGGGGCACAGATACGCAGTATTTT.

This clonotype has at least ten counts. The CDR3 DNA reads TGCAGTGCTGGGGGCTTGGCGGGGCCCACAGATACGCAGTATTTT. Protein: CSAGGLAGPTDTQYF. The chain links TRBV20-1 to TRBJ2-3; D could derive from TRBD1 or TRBD2 (6 bases each). Between the trimmed V and J ends, which lost 5 bases and 2 bases, there was a span of 17 bases. CDR3 size: 15 residues. The germline V gene encodes CDR1 DFQATT and CDR2 SNEGSKA (reference sequence).

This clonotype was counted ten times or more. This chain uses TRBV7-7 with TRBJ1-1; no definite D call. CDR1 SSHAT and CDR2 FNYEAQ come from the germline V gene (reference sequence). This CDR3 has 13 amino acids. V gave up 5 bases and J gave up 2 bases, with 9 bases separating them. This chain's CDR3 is CASSPLTNTEAFF. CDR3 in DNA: TGTGCCAGCAGCCCCCTAACAAACACTGAAGCTTTCTTT.

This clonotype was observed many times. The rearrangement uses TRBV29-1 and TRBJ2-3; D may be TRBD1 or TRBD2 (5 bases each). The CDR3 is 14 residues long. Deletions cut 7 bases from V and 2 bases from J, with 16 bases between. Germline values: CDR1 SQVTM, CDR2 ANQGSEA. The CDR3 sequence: CSADRGTLTDTQYF. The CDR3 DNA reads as TGCAGCGCAGATCGGGGCACCCTCACAGATACGCAGTATTTT.

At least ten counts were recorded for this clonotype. The CDR3 is CASSFRGLSAGELFF. The CDR3 bases are TGTGCCAGCAGTTTCCGGGGGCTCTCGGCCGGGGAGCTGTTTTTT. The chain uses TRBV28 and TRBJ2-2; D might be TRBD1 or TRBD2, each matching 6 bases. The CDR3 spans 15 residues. CDR1 and CDR2 (germline): MDHEN, SYDVKM. The ends were cut back, 3 bases at V and 6 bases at J, with 14 bases in the middle. Filled out from reference TRBV28 and TRBJ2-2, the complete variable domain reads DVKVTQSSRYLVKRTGEKVFLECVQDMDHENMFWYRQDPGLGLRLIYFSYDVKMKEKGDIPEGYSVSREKKERFSLILESASTNQTSMYLCASSFRGLSAGELFFGEGSRLTVL.

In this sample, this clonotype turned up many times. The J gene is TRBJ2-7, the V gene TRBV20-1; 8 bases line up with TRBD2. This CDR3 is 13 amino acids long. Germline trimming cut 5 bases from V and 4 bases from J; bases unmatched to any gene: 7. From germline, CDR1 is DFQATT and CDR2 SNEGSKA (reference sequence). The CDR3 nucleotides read TGCAGTGCTCACAGGAGCGGGAGTTACGAGCAGTACTTC. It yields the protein CSAHRSGSYEQYF.

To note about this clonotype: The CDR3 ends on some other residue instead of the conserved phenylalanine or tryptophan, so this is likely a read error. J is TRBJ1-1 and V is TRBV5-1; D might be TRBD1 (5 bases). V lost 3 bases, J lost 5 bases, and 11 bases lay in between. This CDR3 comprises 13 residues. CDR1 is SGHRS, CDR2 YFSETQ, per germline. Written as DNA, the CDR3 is TGCGCCAGCAGCTCCCCCCCAGGGACTGAAGCTTTCTCT. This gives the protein CASSSPPGTEAFS.

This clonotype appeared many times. CDR3 protein: CSARRGGGRRYGYTF. As DNA, the CDR3 is TGCAGTGCTAGACGGGGAGGGGGCCGGCGCTATGGCTACACCTTC. This chain uses TRBV20-1 with TRBJ1-2; 7 bases align to TRBD1. V shed 2 bases, J shed 4 bases, and the junction held 10 bases outside the gene matches. CDR1 is DFQATT and CDR2 is SNEGSKA in the germline V gene (reference sequence). The CDR3 spans 15 residues.

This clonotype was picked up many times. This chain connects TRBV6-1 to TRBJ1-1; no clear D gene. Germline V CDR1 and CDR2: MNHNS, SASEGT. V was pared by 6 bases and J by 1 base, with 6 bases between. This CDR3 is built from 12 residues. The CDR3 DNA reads TGTGCCAGCAGGGGGTCGAACACTGAAGCTTTCTTT. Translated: CASRGSNTEAFF.

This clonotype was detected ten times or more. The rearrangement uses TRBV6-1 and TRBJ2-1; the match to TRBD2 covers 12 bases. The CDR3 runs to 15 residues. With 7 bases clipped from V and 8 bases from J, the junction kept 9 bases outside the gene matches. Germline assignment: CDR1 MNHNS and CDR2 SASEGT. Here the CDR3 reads CASKTLAGGRHEQFF. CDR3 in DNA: TGTGCCAGCAAAACTCTAGCGGGAGGGCGACATGAGCAGTTCTTC.

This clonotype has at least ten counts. Here the CDR3 reads CASSSAQGDGYTF. For the CDR3, the DNA is TGTGCCAGCAGTTCAGCACAGGGGGATGGCTACACCTTC. The rearrangement joins TRBV25-1 to TRBJ1-2; TRBD1 aligns across 8 bases. The CDR3 spans 13 residues. V lost 5 bases, J lost 6 bases, and 5 bases stayed unmatched. CDR1 and CDR2 (germline): MGHDK, SYGVNS.

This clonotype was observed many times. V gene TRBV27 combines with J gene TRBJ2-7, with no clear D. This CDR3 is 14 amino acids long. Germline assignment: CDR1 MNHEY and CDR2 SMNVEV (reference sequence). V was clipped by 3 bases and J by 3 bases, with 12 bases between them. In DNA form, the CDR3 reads TGTGCCAGCAGTTTTTTCGCTGAATGCTACGAGCAGTACTTC. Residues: CASSFFAECYEQYF.

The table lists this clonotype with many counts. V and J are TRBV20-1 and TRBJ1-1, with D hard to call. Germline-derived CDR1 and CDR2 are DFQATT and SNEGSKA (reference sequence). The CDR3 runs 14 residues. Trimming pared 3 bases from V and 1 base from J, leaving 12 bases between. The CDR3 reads CSASSTEGNTEAFF. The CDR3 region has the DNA TGCAGTGCTAGTAGCACAGAGGGGAACACTGAAGCTTTCTTT.

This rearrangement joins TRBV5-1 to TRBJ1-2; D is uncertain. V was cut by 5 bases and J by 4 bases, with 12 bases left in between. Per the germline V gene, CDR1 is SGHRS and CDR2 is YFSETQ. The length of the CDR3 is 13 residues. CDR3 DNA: TGCGCCAGCAGTCCGGAGCCTCTCTATGGCTACACCTTC. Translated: CASSPEPLYGYTF.

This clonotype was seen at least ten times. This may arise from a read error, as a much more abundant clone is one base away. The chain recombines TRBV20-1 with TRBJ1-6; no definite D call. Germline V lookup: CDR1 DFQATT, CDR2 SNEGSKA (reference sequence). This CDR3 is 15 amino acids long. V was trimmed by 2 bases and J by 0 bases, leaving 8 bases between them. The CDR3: CSARHGSSYNSPLHF. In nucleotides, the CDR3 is TGCAGTGCTAGACACGGAAGCTCCTATAATTCACCCCTCCACTTT.

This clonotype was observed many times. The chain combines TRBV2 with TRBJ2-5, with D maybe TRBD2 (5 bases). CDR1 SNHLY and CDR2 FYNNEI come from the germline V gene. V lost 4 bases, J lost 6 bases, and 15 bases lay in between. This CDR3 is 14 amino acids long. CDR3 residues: CASSGVEGRQTQYF. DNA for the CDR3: TGTGCCAGCAGTGGGGTCGAGGGTAGGCAGACCCAGTACTTC.

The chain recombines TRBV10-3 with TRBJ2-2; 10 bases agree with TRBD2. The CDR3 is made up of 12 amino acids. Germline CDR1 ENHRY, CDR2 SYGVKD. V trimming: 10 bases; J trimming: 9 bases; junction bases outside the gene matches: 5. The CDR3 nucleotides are TGTGCCAGACCGGGACTAGCGCGGGAGCTGTTTTTT. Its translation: CARPGLARELFF.